This TCR beta chain came from a study of cytomegalovirus exposure and HLA in healthy donors. Broader study findings: TRBV6-2, TRBV6-3 and some other V segments were excluded as indistinguishable. About 87% or about 30% of the time was how often most TCR beta V segments were productive, according to an earlier analysis. In vitro confirmation showed a few CMV-associated chains to be CMV antigen specific.

Although they were nominally healthy when sampled, donors likely had unrecorded immune exposures. In regard to this clone: The target antigen is unknown.

The primer mix had 60 Vbeta and 13 Jbeta primers. Clones were sequenced by immunoSEQ multiplex PCR, and TCRdb holds only the in-frame ones, with some missing. Found here are about 55,000 clones, about 84% of them singletons; the top ten hold around 1.6%. The junction had 10 bases not matched to a gene; V was cut back by 3 bases and J by 9 bases. The CDR3 is 16 amino acids. Germline V CDR1 and CDR2: LGHNA, YSLEER. This sequence joins TRBV4-3 and TRBJ1-6, with 8 bases matching TRBD1. The receptor comes from a man aged 30 to 45 in good health and CMV-seronegative. The material sequenced was PBMCs. This chain's CDR3 is CASSQQSGGIGSPLHF. The CDR3 coding sequence is TGCGCCAGCAGCCAGCAGTCAGGGGGCATTGGTTCACCCCTCCACTTT.